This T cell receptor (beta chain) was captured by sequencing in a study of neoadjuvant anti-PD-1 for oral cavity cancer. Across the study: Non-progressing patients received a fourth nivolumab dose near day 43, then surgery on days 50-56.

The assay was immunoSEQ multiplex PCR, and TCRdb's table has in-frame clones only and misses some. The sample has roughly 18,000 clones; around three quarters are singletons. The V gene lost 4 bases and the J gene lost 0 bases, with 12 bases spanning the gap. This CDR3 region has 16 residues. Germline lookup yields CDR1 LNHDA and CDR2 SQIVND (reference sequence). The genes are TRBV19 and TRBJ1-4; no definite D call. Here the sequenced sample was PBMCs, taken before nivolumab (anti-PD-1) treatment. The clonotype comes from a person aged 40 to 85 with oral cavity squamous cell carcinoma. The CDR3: CASSSPRSATNEKLFF. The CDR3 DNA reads TGTGCCAGTAGTAGCCCCAGGAGCGCAACTAATGAAAAACTGTTTTTT.